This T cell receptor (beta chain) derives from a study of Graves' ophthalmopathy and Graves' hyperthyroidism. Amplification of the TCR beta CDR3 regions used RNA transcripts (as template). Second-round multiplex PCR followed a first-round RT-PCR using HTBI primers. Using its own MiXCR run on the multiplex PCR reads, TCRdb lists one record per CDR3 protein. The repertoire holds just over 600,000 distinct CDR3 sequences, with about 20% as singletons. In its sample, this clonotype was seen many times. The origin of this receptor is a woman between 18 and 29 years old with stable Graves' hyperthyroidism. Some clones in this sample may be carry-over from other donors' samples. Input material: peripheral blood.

CDR3 region: CAWRRIQAQYF. The CDR3 DNA sequence: TGTGCCTGGAGGAGAATCCAAGCGCAGTACTTC. J is TRBJ2-7 and V is TRBV30; D is ambiguous. This CDR3 has 11 amino acids. The V gene lost 3 bases and the J gene lost 9 bases, with 12 bases spanning the gap. Per germline, CDR1 GTSNPN and CDR2 SVGIG (reference sequence).